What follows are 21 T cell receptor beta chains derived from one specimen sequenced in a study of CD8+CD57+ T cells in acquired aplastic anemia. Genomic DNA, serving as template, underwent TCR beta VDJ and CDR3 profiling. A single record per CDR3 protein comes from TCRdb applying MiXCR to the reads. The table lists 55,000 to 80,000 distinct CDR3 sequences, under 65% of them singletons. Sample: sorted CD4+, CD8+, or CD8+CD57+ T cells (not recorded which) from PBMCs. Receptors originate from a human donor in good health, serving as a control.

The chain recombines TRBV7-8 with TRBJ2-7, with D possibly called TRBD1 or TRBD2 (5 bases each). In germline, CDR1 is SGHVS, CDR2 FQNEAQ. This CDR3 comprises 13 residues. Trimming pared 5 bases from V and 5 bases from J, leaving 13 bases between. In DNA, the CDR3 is TGTGCCAGCAGCCCTTGGGGGAGCCACGAGCAGTACTTC. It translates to CASSPWGSHEQYF.

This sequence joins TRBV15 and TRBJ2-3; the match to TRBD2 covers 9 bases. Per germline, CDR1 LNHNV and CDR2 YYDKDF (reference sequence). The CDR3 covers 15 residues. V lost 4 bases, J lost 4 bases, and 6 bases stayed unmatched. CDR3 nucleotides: TGTGCCACCAGCACTGAAAGCGGGGGGCCAGATACGCAGTATTTT. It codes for CATSTESGGPDTQYF.

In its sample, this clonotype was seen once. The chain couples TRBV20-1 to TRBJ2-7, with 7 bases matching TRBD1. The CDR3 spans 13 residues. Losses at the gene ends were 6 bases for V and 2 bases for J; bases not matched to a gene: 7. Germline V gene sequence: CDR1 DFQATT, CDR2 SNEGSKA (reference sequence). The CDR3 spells CSARRGRAYEQYF. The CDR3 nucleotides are TGCAGTGCCCGAAGGGGGCGCGCCTACGAGCAGTACTTC.

In nucleotides, the CDR3 is TGCAGCGTTGCGGTCAGGGACAATTCACCCCTCCACTTT. It encodes CSVAVRDNSPLHF. V and J are TRBV29-1 and TRBJ1-6; weak D call: TRBD1 (5 bases). The CDR3 is 13 amino acids. The ends were cut back, 4 bases at V and 7 bases at J, with 11 bases in the middle. Per germline, CDR1 SQVTM and CDR2 ANQGSEA.

CDR3 in DNA: TGTGCCAGCAGGACAACAGGGGGCTTCGACTCACCCCTCCACTTT. Its translation is CASRTTGGFDSPLHF. The chain carries TRBV2 and TRBJ1-6; the match to TRBD1 covers 9 bases. CDR3 length equals 15 residues. V shed 6 bases and J 10 bases; nucleotides not matched to a gene: 10. Germline CDR1 is SNHLY and CDR2 is FYNNEI.

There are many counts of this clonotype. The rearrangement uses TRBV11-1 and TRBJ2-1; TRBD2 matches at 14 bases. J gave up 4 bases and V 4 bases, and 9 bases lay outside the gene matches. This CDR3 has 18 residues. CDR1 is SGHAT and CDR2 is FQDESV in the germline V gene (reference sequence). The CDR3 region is CASSSGLAGEGYYNEQFF. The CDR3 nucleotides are TGTGCCAGCAGCTCGGGACTAGCGGGAGAGGGGTATTACAATGAGCAGTTCTTC.

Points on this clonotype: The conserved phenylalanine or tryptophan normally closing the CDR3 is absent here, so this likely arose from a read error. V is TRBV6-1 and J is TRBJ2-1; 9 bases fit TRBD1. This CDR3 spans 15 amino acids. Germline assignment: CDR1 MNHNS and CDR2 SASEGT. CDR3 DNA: TGCGCCAGCAGTGAAGGACAGGGGTACTACAATGAGCAGTTCCTC. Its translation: CASSEGQGYYNEQFL.

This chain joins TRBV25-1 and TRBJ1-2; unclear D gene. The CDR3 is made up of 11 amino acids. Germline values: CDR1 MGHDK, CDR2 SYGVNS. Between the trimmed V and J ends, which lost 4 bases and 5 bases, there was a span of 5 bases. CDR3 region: CASSVAYGYTF. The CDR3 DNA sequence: TGTGCCAGCAGTGTAGCTTATGGCTACACCTTC.

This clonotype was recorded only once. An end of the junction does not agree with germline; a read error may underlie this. The CDR3, as DNA: TGTGCCAGCAGCTTTAGCGGGGGCCGCACAGATACGCAGTGTTTT. It codes for CASSFSGGRTDTQCF. The chain couples TRBV7-6 to TRBJ2-3, with 9 bases aligning to TRBD2. Germline loops: CDR1 SGHVS, CDR2 FNYEAQ. The CDR3 covers 15 residues.

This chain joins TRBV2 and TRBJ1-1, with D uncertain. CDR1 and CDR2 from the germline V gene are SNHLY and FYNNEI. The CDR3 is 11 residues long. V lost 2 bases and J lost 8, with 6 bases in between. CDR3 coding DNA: TGTGCCAGCAGTGAACTGGGGGAAGCTTTCTTT. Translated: CASSELGEAFF.

CDR3 loop: CASSLTRQGNSPLHF. CDR3 DNA sequence: TGTGCCAGCAGTTTAACGAGACAGGGCAATTCACCCCTCCACTTT. V usage is TRBV27 and J usage is TRBJ1-6; the match to TRBD1 covers 7 bases. Germline V CDR1 and CDR2: MNHEY, SMNVEV (reference sequence). There are 15 residues in the CDR3. V dropped 2 bases and J dropped 7; count of bases not matched to a gene: 5.

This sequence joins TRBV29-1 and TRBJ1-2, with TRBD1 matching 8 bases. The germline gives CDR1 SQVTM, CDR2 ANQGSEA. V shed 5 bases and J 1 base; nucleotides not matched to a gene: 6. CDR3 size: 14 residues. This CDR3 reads CSVRTGYRNYGYTF. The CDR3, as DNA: TGCAGCGTTAGGACAGGGTACCGTAACTATGGCTACACCTTC.

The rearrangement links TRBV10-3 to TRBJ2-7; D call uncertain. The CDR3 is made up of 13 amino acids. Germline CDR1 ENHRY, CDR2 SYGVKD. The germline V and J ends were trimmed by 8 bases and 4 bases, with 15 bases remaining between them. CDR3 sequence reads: CAIADSQAYEQYF. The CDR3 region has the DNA TGTGCCATCGCAGACTCCCAGGCTTACGAGCAGTACTTC.

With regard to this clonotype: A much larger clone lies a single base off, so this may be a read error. CDR3 region: CASWGQRSTGELFF. The CDR3 nucleotides read TGCGCCAGCTGGGGACAGCGAAGCACCGGGGAGCTGTTTTTT. The rearrangement uses TRBV4-1 and TRBJ2-2; the match to TRBD1 covers 7 bases. Looked up from germline, CDR1 is MGHRA and CDR2 is YSYEKL. The V gene end was trimmed by 8 bases and the J gene end by 4 bases; junction bases not matched to a gene: 7. The CDR3 has 14 residues.

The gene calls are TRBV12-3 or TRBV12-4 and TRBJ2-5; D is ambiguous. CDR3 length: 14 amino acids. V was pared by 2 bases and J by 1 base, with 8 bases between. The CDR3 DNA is TGTGCCAGCAGTTTAAATGGGTTCCAAGAGACCCAGTACTTC. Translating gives CASSLNGFQETQYF.

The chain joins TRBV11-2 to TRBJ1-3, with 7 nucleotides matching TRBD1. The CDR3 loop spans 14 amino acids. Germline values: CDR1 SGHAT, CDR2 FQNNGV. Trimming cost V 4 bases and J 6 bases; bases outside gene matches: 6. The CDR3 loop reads CASSSDRVTNTIYF. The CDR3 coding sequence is TGTGCCAGCAGCTCTGACAGGGTAACAAACACCATATATTTT.

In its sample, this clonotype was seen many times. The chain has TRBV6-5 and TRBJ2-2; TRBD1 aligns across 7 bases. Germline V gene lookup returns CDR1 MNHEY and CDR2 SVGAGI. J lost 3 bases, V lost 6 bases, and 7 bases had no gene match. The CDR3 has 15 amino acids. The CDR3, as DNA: TGTGCCAGCAGCACAGGGGACGGGGACACCGGGGAGCTGTTTTTT. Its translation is CASSTGDGDTGELFF.

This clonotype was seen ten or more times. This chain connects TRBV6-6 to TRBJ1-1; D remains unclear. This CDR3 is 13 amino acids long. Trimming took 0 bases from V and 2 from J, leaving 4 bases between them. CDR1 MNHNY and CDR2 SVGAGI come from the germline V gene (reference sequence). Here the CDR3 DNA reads TGTGCCAGCAGTTACTCGGTTAACACTGAAGCTTTCTTT. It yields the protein CASSYSVNTEAFF.

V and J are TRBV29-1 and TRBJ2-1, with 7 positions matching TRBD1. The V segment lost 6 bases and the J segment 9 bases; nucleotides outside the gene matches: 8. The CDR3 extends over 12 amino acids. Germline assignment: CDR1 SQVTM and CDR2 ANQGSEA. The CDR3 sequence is CSVGQVGGEQFF. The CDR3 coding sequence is TGCAGCGTAGGACAGGTTGGGGGTGAGCAGTTCTTC.

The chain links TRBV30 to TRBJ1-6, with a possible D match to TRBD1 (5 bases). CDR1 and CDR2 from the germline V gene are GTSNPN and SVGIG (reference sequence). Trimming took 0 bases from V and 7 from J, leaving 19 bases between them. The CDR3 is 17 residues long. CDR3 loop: CAWSVYQVAGRNSPLHF. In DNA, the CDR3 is TGTGCCTGGAGTGTATATCAGGTCGCGGGGCGGAATTCACCCCTCCACTTT.

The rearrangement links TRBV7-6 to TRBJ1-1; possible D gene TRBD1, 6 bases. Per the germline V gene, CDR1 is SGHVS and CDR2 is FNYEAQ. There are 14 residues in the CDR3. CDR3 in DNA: TGTACCGGCAGCTTTGGGGGCGGGTACACTGAAGCTTTCTTT. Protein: CTGSFGGGYTEAFF.